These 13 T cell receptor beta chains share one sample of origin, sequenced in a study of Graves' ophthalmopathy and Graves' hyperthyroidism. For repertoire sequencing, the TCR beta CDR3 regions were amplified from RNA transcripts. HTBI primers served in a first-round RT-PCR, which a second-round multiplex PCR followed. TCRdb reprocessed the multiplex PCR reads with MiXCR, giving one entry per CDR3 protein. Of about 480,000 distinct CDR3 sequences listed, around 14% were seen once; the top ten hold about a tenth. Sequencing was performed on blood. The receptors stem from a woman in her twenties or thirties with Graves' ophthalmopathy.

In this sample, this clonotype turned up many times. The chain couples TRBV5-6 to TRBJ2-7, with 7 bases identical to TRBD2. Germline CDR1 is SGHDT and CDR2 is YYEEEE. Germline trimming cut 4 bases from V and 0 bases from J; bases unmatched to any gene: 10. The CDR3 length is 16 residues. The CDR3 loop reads CASSLPMRESSYEQYF. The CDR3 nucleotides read TGTGCCAGCAGCCTCCCGATGCGGGAGTCCTCCTACGAGCAGTACTTC.

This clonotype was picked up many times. The CDR3 sequence is CASSSLGDSPLHF. The CDR3 coding sequence is TGCGCCAGCAGCTCCCTGGGGGACTCACCCCTCCACTTT. The rearrangement links TRBV5-1 to TRBJ1-6, with D perhaps matching TRBD1 (5 bases). The CDR3 runs to 13 residues. Deletions cut 3 bases from V and 10 bases from J, with 11 bases between. Germline values: CDR1 SGHRS, CDR2 YFSETQ.

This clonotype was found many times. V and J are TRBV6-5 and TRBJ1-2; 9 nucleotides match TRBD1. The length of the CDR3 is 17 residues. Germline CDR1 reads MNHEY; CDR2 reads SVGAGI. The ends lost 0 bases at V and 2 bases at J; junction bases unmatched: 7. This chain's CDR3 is CASSYSSTGGKNYGYTF. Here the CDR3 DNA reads TGTGCCAGCAGTTACTCCTCGACAGGGGGTAAGAACTATGGCTACACCTTC.

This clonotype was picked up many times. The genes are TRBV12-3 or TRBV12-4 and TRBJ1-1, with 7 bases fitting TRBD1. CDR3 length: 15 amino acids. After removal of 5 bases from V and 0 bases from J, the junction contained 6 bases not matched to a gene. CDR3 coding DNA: TGTGCCAGCAGTATGGGACAGAACATGAACACTGAAGCTTTCTTT. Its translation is CASSMGQNMNTEAFF.

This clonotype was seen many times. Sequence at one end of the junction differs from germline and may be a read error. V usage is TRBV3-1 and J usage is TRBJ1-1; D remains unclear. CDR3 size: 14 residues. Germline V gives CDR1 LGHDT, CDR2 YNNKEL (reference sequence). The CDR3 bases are TGTGCCAGCAGCCAAGATGCGTGGAACACTGAAGCTTTTTTT. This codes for CASSQDAWNTEAFF.

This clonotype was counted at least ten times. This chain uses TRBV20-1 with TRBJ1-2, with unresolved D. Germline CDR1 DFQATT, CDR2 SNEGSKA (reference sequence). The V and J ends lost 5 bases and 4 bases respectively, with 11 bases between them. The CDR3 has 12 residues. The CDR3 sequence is CSAVLWGYGYTF. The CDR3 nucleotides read TGCAGTGCTGTCCTTTGGGGCTATGGCTACACCTTC.

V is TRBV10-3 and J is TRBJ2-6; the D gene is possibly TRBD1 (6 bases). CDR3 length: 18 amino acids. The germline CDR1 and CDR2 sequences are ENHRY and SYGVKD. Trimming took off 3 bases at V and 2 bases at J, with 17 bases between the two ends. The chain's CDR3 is CAISEYQPGEAGANVLTF. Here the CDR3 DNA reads TGTGCCATCAGTGAATACCAGCCAGGGGAAGCTGGGGCCAACGTCCTGACTTTC.

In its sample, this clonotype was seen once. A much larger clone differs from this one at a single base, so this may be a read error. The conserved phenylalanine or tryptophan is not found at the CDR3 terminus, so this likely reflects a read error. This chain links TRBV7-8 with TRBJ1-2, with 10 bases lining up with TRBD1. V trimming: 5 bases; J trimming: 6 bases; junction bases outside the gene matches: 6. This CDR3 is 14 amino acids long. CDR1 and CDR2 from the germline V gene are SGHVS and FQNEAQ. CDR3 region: CASSVTGGAHGYTL. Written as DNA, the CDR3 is TGTGCCAGCAGCGTGACAGGGGGCGCCCATGGCTACACCCTC.

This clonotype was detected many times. CDR3 loop: CASTPGWGQGYSRAFF. The CDR3 coding sequence is TGTGCCAGCACCCCTGGCTGGGGACAGGGTTATTCCCGAGCTTTCTTT. This chain uses TRBV12-3 or TRBV12-4 with TRBJ1-1, with 9 nucleotides matching TRBD1. The CDR3 is 16 amino acids. With V trimmed by 7 bases and J by 10 bases, 19 bases remained unmatched.

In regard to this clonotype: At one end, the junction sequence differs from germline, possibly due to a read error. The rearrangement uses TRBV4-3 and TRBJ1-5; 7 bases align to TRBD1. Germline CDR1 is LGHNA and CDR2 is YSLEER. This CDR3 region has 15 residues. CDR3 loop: CASSQVRGRYQPQDF. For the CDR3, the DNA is TGCGCCAGCAGCCAAGTTAGGGGGCGATACCAGCCCCAGGATTTT.

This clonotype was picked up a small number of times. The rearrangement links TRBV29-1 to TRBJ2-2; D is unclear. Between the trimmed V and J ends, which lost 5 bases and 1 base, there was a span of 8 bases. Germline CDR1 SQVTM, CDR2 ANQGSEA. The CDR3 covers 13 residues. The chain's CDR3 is CSVTEMNTGELFF. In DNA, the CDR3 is TGCAGCGTTACTGAGATGAACACCGGGGAGCTGTTTTTT.

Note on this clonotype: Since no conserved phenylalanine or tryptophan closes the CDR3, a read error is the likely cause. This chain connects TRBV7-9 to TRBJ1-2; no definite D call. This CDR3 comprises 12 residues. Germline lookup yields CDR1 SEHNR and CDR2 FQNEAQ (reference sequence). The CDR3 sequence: CAGSPDGGGYTV. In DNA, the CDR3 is TGTGCCGGCAGCCCGGACGGAGGGGGCTACACCGTC.

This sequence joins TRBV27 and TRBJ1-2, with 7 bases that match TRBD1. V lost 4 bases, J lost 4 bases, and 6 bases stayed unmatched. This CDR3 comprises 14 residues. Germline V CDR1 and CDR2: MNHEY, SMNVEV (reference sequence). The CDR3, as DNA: TGTGCCAGCAGTTCGGGGGACAGCCCCTATGGCTACACCTTC. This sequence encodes CASSSGDSPYGYTF.